Following are 28 T cell receptor beta chains from one sample sequenced in a study of cytomegalovirus exposure and HLA in healthy donors. The PCR had 60 Vbeta and 13 Jbeta primers. Assay: immunoSEQ multiplex PCR; the TCRdb copy retains only in-frame clones and omits some. The sample records 140,000 to 150,000 clones, roughly 80% being singletons. Sequenced sample: PBMCs. The receptors stem from a boy under 10 years old in good health and CMV-seronegative.

This clone was detected once. This chain joins TRBV7-9 and TRBJ1-6; TRBD1 aligns across 8 bases. In germline, CDR1 is SEHNR, CDR2 FQNEAQ (reference sequence). The CDR3 is 16 residues long. V lost 6 bases to trimming and J lost 0 bases; unmatched junction nucleotides: 4. The CDR3 DNA reads TGTGCCAGCAGGGGACAGGAGAGCTCCTATAATTCACCCCTCCACTTT. Translating gives CASRGQESSYNSPLHF.

The chain recombines TRBV6-1 with TRBJ2-1; TRBD1 matches at 7 bases. In germline, CDR1 is MNHNS, CDR2 SASEGT. This CDR3 has 15 amino acids. Trimming at V came to 0 bases and at J to 4 bases, leaving 3 bases not matched to a gene. CDR3 region: CASSEAKDRYNEQFF. The CDR3 nucleotides are TGTGCCAGCAGTGAAGCAAAGGACAGGTACAATGAGCAGTTCTTC.

The chain carries TRBV28 and TRBJ2-3, with 7 nucleotides matching TRBD2. This CDR3 region has 18 residues. V trimming: 3 bases; J trimming: 0 bases; junction bases outside the gene matches: 12. Germline CDR1 and CDR2: MDHEN and SYDVKM. The CDR3 loop is CASSFHLPTGGSTDTQYF. The CDR3 nucleotides are TGTGCCAGCAGTTTTCACCTCCCAACGGGAGGAAGCACAGATACGCAGTATTTT. Full variable domain (outside the CDR3, taken from reference TRBV28 and TRBJ2-3): DVKVTQSSRYLVKRTGEKVFLECVQDMDHENMFWYRQDPGLGLRLIYFSYDVKMKEKGDIPEGYSVSREKKERFSLILESASTNQTSMYLCASSFHLPTGGSTDTQYFGPGTRLTVL.

The chain carries TRBV7-8 and TRBJ2-5; 8 bases are shared with TRBD2. The CDR3 sequence is 15 residues long. With 8 bases clipped from V and 5 bases from J, the junction kept 13 bases outside the gene matches. Germline CDR1 reads SGHVS; CDR2 reads FQNEAQ. CDR3 nucleotide sequence: TGTGCCAGCCGGAGGGTAGCGGGACCTAGTGAGACCCAGTACTTC. It is translated as CASRRVAGPSETQYF.

V usage is TRBV9 and J usage is TRBJ2-2; 7 bases match TRBD1. This CDR3 contains 15 residues. J was trimmed by 0 bases and V by 4 bases; bases with no gene match: 3. Germline V CDR1 and CDR2: SGDLS, YYNGEE. The CDR3 DNA follows: TGTGCCAGCAGCAAGGACAGGACGAACACCGGGGAGCTGTTTTTT. Protein product: CASSKDRTNTGELFF.

The gene calls are TRBV5-1 and TRBJ2-5; D remains ambiguous. Germline V gene lookup returns CDR1 SGHRS and CDR2 YFSETQ. Trimming cost V 1 base and J 5 bases, with 12 bases left between them. CDR3 size: 14 residues. The CDR3 here is CASSLREIWETQYF. The CDR3 DNA reads TGCGCCAGCAGCTTGCGAGAGATCTGGGAGACCCAGTACTTC.

CDR3 sequence: CASSLGYRTTYDPTDTQYF. In DNA form, the CDR3 reads TGTGCCAGCAGCTTAGGTTACAGGACTACCTACGACCCCACAGATACGCAGTATTTT. The rearrangement links TRBV7-2 to TRBJ2-3; D might be TRBD2 (6 bases). The CDR3 is 19 residues long. The V and J ends lost 1 base and 2 bases respectively, with 22 bases between them. CDR1 SGHTA and CDR2 FQGNSA come from the germline V gene.

In nucleotides, the CDR3 is TGTGCCAGCTCACCTATGACAGGGGGAGGCACCGGGGAGCTGTTTTTT. Its protein product is CASSPMTGGGTGELFF. The chain is built from TRBV18 and TRBJ2-2; 9 nucleotides line up with TRBD1. The CDR3 sequence is 16 residues long. Germline CDR1 and CDR2: KGHSH and LQKENI. The J segment lost 4 bases and the V segment lost 3 bases, leaving 6 bases of the junction unmatched.

This clone was detected once. The chain combines TRBV19 with TRBJ2-1; the D gene is possibly TRBD1 (6 bases). Trimming removed 1 base at V and 7 bases at J, with 14 bases between. Germline CDR1 reads LNHDA; CDR2 reads SQIVND (reference sequence). This CDR3 has 15 amino acids. CDR3 region: CASSIGQGLGNEQFF. In nucleotides, the CDR3 is TGTGCCAGTAGTATAGGTCAGGGGCTGGGGAATGAGCAGTTCTTC.

In regard to this clone: This CDR3 is also generated by other DNA sequences in the sample. The chain recombines TRBV9 with TRBJ2-7, with 8 bases matching TRBD2. Germline-derived CDR1 and CDR2 are SGDLS and YYNGEE. The V segment lost 0 bases and the J segment 3 bases; nucleotides outside the gene matches: 5. The CDR3 is 15 amino acids. CDR3 amino acids: CASSVGGAGVYEQYF. CDR3 in DNA: TGTGCCAGCAGCGTAGGGGGAGCGGGGGTCTACGAGCAGTACTTC.

The chain carries TRBV4-1 and TRBJ1-5; D call uncertain. Germline values: CDR1 MGHRA, CDR2 YSYEKL. Trimming shortened V by 0 bases and J by 0 bases, and 3 bases separated the two germline ends. CDR3 length equals 14 residues. In DNA, the CDR3 is TGCGCCAGCAGCCAAGAGCGTAGCAATCAGCCCCAGCATTTT. Translated: CASSQERSNQPQHF.

The chain has TRBV5-1 and TRBJ1-5, with 8 bases that match TRBD1. After removal of 8 bases from V and 1 base from J, the junction contained 8 bases not matched to a gene. The germline gives CDR1 SGHRS, CDR2 YFSETQ. This CDR3 contains 15 residues. CDR3 sequence (DNA): TGCGCCAGGGACAGGGACGGGGGAAGCAATCAGCCCCAGCATTTT. Protein: CARDRDGGSNQPQHF.

For the CDR3, the DNA is TGTGCCAGGAGATATGGCTACACCTTC. Protein product: CARRYGYTF. The V and J genes are TRBV27 and TRBJ1-2; D unclear. Trimming stripped 9 bases from V and 5 bases from J, with 4 bases between. This CDR3 comprises 9 residues. Germline CDR1 and CDR2: MNHEY and SMNVEV (reference sequence).

This clone was observed at least ten times. The rearrangement uses TRBV6-4 and TRBJ1-1; tentatively, D is TRBD1 (5 bases). Germline loops: CDR1 MRHNA, CDR2 SNTAGT. V gave up 0 bases and J gave up 4 bases, with 12 bases separating them. The CDR3 length is 15 residues. The CDR3 region is CASSDSAGGFTEAFF. The CDR3 nucleotides are TGTGCCAGCAGTGACTCTGCCGGGGGTTTCACTGAAGCTTTCTTT.

The V gene is TRBV11-3, the J gene TRBJ2-5, with 10 nucleotides matching TRBD1. This CDR3 region has 16 residues. Germline V gives CDR1 SGHNT, CDR2 YENEEA. Trimming took 1 base from V and 3 from J; bases not matched to a gene: 5. The CDR3 loop reads CASSLVLGTGEETQYF. The CDR3 coding sequence is TGTGCCAGCAGCTTAGTATTAGGGACAGGGGAAGAGACCCAGTACTTC.

The chain couples TRBV11-2 to TRBJ1-2, with TRBD1 identical over 7 bases. This CDR3 is built from 17 residues. Germline CDR1 SGHAT, CDR2 FQNNGV. The trim removed 5 bases at V and 1 base at J, leaving 13 bases unmatched. CDR3 DNA sequence: TGTGCCAGCAGCCGGGACAGCTCCCGGACCTTTAACTATGGCTACACCTTC. Protein: CASSRDSSRTFNYGYTF. The entire variable domain, with the rest obtained from reference TRBV11-2 and TRBJ1-2, is as follows: EAGVAQSPRYKIIEKRQSVAFWCNPISGHATLYWYQQILGQGPKLLIQFQNNGVVDDSQLPKDRFSAERLKGVDSTLKIQPAKLEDSAVYLCASSRDSSRTFNYGYTFGSGTRLTVV.

CDR3 sequence: CSVRAGANEQFF. As DNA, the CDR3 is TGCAGCGTACGGGCGGGAGCCAATGAGCAGTTCTTC. V usage is TRBV29-1 and J usage is TRBJ2-1; TRBD2 agrees at 7 bases. With 6 bases clipped from V and 6 bases from J, the junction kept 5 bases outside the gene matches. The CDR3 runs to 12 residues. Per germline, CDR1 SQVTM and CDR2 ANQGSEA.

This chain uses TRBV18 with TRBJ1-5; D is unclear. The V end lost 2 bases, the J end lost 7 bases, and 12 bases lay between the germline ends. The CDR3 totals 14 residues. Looked up from germline, CDR1 is KGHSH and CDR2 is LQKENI. The CDR3 loop is CASSPGRGPQPQHF. DNA of the CDR3: TGTGCCAGCTCACCAGGGCGAGGGCCACAGCCCCAGCATTTT.

The chain has TRBV27 and TRBJ1-1; D may be TRBD1 (5 bases). The V gene's germline CDR1 is MNHEY and CDR2 SMNVEV (reference sequence). The CDR3 consists of 12 residues. Trimming took off 0 bases at V and 7 bases at J, with 6 bases between the two ends. The chain's CDR3 is CASSLSQGEAFF. CDR3 nucleotide sequence: TGTGCCAGCAGTTTATCCCAGGGTGAAGCTTTCTTT.

V usage is TRBV29-1 and J usage is TRBJ2-2; 9 positions agree with TRBD1. With V trimmed by 6 bases and J by 5 bases, 10 bases remained unmatched. This CDR3 spans 15 amino acids. Germline loops: CDR1 SQVTM, CDR2 ANQGSEA. The CDR3 DNA reads TGCAGCGTAGCAGGACAGGGGAGGGTTACCGGGGAGCTGTTTTTT. As protein: CSVAGQGRVTGELFF.

The J gene is TRBJ1-2, the V gene TRBV29-1; D possibly corresponds to TRBD1 (6 bases). Germline CDR1 SQVTM, CDR2 ANQGSEA. This CDR3 contains 13 residues. With 2 bases removed from V and 3 bases from J, the gap between germline ends came to 10 bases. The CDR3 coding sequence is TGCAGCGTTGAAACAGGGTCTGACTATGGCTACACCTTC. As protein: CSVETGSDYGYTF.

In this sample, this clone turned up once. This chain joins TRBV28 and TRBJ1-4; D is possibly TRBD1 (5 bases). Germline V gene data show CDR1 as MDHEN and CDR2 as SYDVKM. The CDR3 sequence is 15 residues long. Trimming stripped 2 bases from V and 10 bases from J, with 17 bases between. CDR3 nucleotide sequence: TGTGCCAGCAGTTTAGATATCGCTTTCGGGGGAAAACTGTTTTTT. Residues: CASSLDIAFGGKLFF.

The chain couples TRBV27 to TRBJ1-2; 9 bases fit TRBD1. J was trimmed by 8 bases and V by 4 bases; bases with no gene match: 11. CDR3 length: 15 amino acids. Germline CDR1 MNHEY, CDR2 SMNVEV (reference sequence). This chain's CDR3 is CASSSPGQGTYGYTF. The CDR3 bases are TGTGCCAGCAGTTCCCCCGGACAGGGGACGTACGGCTACACCTTC.

V gene TRBV7-9 combines with J gene TRBJ1-1; D is unclear. This CDR3 has 12 residues. Trimming shortened V by 1 base and J by 6 bases, and 6 bases separated the two germline ends. CDR1 SEHNR and CDR2 FQNEAQ come from the germline V gene (reference sequence). In nucleotides, the CDR3 is TGTGCCAGCAGCTTAGAAAGCGCTGAAGCTTTCTTT. It codes for CASSLESAEAFF.

Regarding this clone: Additional DNA sequences in this sample encode the identical CDR3. The chain employs TRBV7-2 and TRBJ2-7, with D perhaps matching TRBD1 (5 bases). V was cut by 5 bases and J by 4 bases, with 24 bases left in between. The length of the CDR3 is 17 residues. From germline, CDR1 is SGHTA and CDR2 FQGNSA. CDR3 in DNA: TGTGCCAGCAGCCCCCGTAGTCGGTGGCAGGGCGGTTACGAGCAGTACTTC. Its protein is CASSPRSRWQGGYEQYF.

The chain uses TRBV5-1 and TRBJ1-2; weak D call: TRBD1 (5 bases). Germline-derived CDR1 and CDR2 are SGHRS and YFSETQ. V was pared by 6 bases and J by 1 base, with 19 bases between. This CDR3 region has 16 residues. The CDR3 DNA reads TGCGCCAGCAACCGGGACTTCTCCGGGGGTAACTATGGCTACACCTTC. It encodes CASNRDFSGGNYGYTF.

The chain uses TRBV4-3 and TRBJ2-3; 10 bases match TRBD2. V lost 2 bases to trimming and J lost 3 bases; unmatched junction nucleotides: 5. CDR1 LGHNA and CDR2 YSLEER come from the germline V gene. The CDR3 sequence is 16 residues long. The CDR3 here is CASSQILAGATDTQYF. For the CDR3, the DNA is TGCGCCAGCAGCCAAATTCTAGCGGGAGCGACAGATACGCAGTATTTT.

This chain links TRBV7-9 with TRBJ1-1, with 7 nucleotides matching TRBD1. Per the germline V gene, CDR1 is SEHNR and CDR2 is FQNEAQ (reference sequence). This CDR3 region has 16 residues. V was clipped by 1 base and J by 5 bases; unmatched bases: 10. The CDR3 loop reads CASSLGRGRVRTEAFF. CDR3 nucleotides: TGTGCCAGCAGCTTAGGGAGGGGGCGAGTGAGAACTGAAGCTTTCTTT.